These T cell receptor beta chains were read from a single sample in a study of CD8+ T cells in alopecia areata. Assay used: immunoSEQ multiplex PCR; TCRdb lists only in-frame clones, some missing. The sample holds about 4,400 clones, about three fifths seen once. The source material was skin, sampled around week 37, from a patient treated with tofacitinib. The receptors here all came from a human donor with alopecia areata. Both conserved end residues are part of each CDR3.

v_gene: TRBV19; CDR3aa: CATRDSFQPQHF
v_gene: TRBV7-9; CDR3aa: CASSFVFLGTGSLDEQFF
v_gene: TRBV7-9; CDR3aa: CASSLDPDYVSYTF
v_gene: TRBV7-2; CDR3aa: CASSHGTDYEQYF
v_gene: TRBV2; CDR3aa: CASSGTEKSSNYGYTF
v_gene: TRBV28; CDR3aa: CASGAANYGYTF
v_gene: TRBV7-1; CDR3aa: CASSLALTQETQYF
v_gene: TRBV7-8; CDR3aa: CASPFTEAFF
v_gene: TRBV5-1; CDR3aa: CASSLVPSGRGNEQFF
v_gene: TRBV27; CDR3aa: CASWFGLVQYF
v_gene: TRBV6-1; CDR3aa: CASDDGGVRGYTF
v_gene: TRBV6-5; CDR3aa: CASSSRTGNQPQHF
v_gene: TRBV2; CDR3aa: CASGLAGLYEQYF
v_gene: TRBV19; CDR3aa: CASSTTSNDFNEQFF